A selection of T cell receptor beta chains follows, all from one sample in a study of CD8+ T cells in alopecia areata. Clones were read by immunoSEQ multiplex PCR, and TCRdb kept only the in-frame ones, dropping some. This sample yields around 160,000 clones, of which approximately 50% are seen a single time; less than 8% belongs to the top ten. Sequencing was carried out using CD4+ T cells sorted from blood. Every receptor here comes from a human donor with alopecia areata. The CDR3 runs from the conserved cysteine through the conserved F or W. D genes are given only for firm matches. Clone size is not always given. Where it is, it says once, few, many or a class for expanded clones.

NA | TRBJ2-2 | TRBV29-1 | NA | CSVLGRDRTGELFF | TGCAGCGTTCTGGGGCGGGATCGGACCGGGGAGCTGTTTTTT
few | TRBJ2-4 | TRBV5-6 | NA | CASTRLSPIEDIQYF | TGTGCCAGCACCCGCCTCTCCCCAATAGAAGACATTCAGTACTTC
NA | TRBJ1-2 | TRBV2 | NA | CARGDLGVGYTF | TGTGCCAGAGGGGACCTCGGAGTTGGCTACACCTTC
NA | TRBJ2-1 | TRBV5-1 | TRBD1 | CASSLEGQGVNEQFF | TGCGCCAGCAGCTTGGAGGGACAGGGAGTCAATGAGCAGTTCTTC
NA | TRBJ1-1 | TRBV9 | NA | CASSPGRDTEAFF | TGTGCCAGCAGCCCGGGGAGGGACACTGAAGCTTTCTTT
NA | TRBJ1-2 | TRBV2 | NA | CASSVEDTYGYTF | TGTGCCAGCAGTGTAGAGGATACCTATGGCTACACCTTC
NA | TRBJ2-3 | TRBV4-2 | NA | CASSQTYTDTQYF | TGTGCCAGCAGCCAAACCTATACAGATACGCAGTATTTT
NA | TRBJ1-2 | TRBV27 | NA | CASSLGGLGGYTF | TGTGCCAGCAGTTTAGGCGGCCTTGGGGGCTACACCTTC
few | TRBJ2-7 | TRBV5-1 | NA | CASSRSGADEQYF | TGCGCCAGCAGCCGATCAGGGGCGGACGAGCAGTACTTC
NA | TRBJ1-4 | TRBV4-1 | NA | CASSQVPGIRTNEKLFF | TGCGCCAGCAGCCAAGTGCCAGGGATAAGAACTAATGAAAAACTGTTTTTT
NA | TRBJ1-2 | TRBV5-1 | NA | CASSLVEGNYGYTF | TGCGCCAGCAGCTTGGTGGAAGGGAACTATGGCTACACCTTC
NA | TRBJ2-5 | TRBV27 | NA | CASSYTIAYQETQYF | TGTGCCAGCAGTTATACCATAGCCTACCAAGAGACCCAGTACTTC
NA | TRBJ2-2 | TRBV7-6 | NA | CASSLVTSRYTGELFF | TGTGCCAGCAGCTTAGTAACTAGTCGGTACACCGGGGAGCTGTTTTTT
NA | TRBJ2-5 | TRBV28 | NA | CASSLRTGRETQYF | TGTGCCAGCAGTTTAAGAACGGGGAGGGAGACCCAGTACTTC
few | TRBJ1-2 | TRBV7-9 | TRBD1 | CASSLGTGVDLGYGYTF | TGTGCCAGCAGCCTCGGGACAGGCGTCGACTTGGGTTATGGCTACACCTTC
NA | TRBJ2-5 | TRBV5-1 | NA | CASSLLGPVQETQYF | TGCGCCAGCAGCTTGCTTGGGCCAGTCCAAGAGACCCAGTACTTC
NA | TRBJ2-1 | TRBV10-3 | NA | CAINSGPPNEQFF | TGTGCCATCAATAGTGGGCCTCCCAATGAGCAGTTCTTC
NA | TRBJ2-5 | TRBV2 | TRBD2 | CASNYLTSGNGETQYF | TGTGCCAGCAATTATCTGACTAGCGGGAATGGAGAGACCCAGTACTTC
NA | TRBJ2-7 | TRBV14 | NA | CASSQEGHIYEQYF | TGTGCCAGCAGCCAAGAGGGACATATCTACGAGCAGTACTTC
once | TRBJ2-2 | TRBV11-2 | NA | CASSLHPHQELFF | TGTGCCAGCAGCCTACACCCTCACCAAGAGCTGTTTTTT
NA | TRBJ2-7 | TRBV4-1 | TRBD1 | CASSQLRQGSGEQYF | TGCGCCAGCAGCCAGCTTCGACAGGGGTCAGGCGAGCAGTACTTC
NA | TRBJ2-5 | TRBV5-1 | NA | CASRMTGRQETQYF | TGCGCCAGCCGGATGACAGGACGCCAAGAGACCCAGTACTTC
few | TRBJ2-3 | TRBV5-6 | NA | CASSFAGTAGSDTQYF | TGTGCCAGCAGCTTTGCTGGGACAGCGGGGTCAGATACGCAGTATTTT
once | TRBJ2-7 | TRBV2 | NA | CASRTDLTYEQYF | TGTGCCAGCCGGACAGATCTCACCTACGAGCAGTACTTC
few | TRBJ2-7 | TRBV7-9 | TRBD1 | CASSTRGTSGGEQYF | TGTGCCAGCAGCACCCGAGGGACCTCAGGGGGCGAGCAGTACTTC
NA | TRBJ1-2 | TRBV15 | NA | CATSRDASRDYGYTF | TGTGCCACCAGCAGAGATGCGAGCAGGGACTATGGCTACACCTTC
NA | TRBJ2-1 | TRBV5-1 | TRBD1 | CASSLDRGGNEQFF | TGCGCCAGCAGTTTGGACAGGGGGGGAAATGAGCAGTTCTTC
few | TRBJ2-1 | TRBV19 | NA | CASSSLHTGANEQFF | TGTGCCAGTAGTTCCCTCCATACGGGAGCAAATGAGCAGTTCTTC
NA | TRBJ2-3 | TRBV7-2 | TRBD2 | CASSPGDLAGGGFTDTQYF | TGTGCCAGCAGCCCCGGGGATTTAGCGGGAGGGGGCTTCACAGATACGCAGTATTTT
few | TRBJ2-5 | TRBV4-2 | NA | CASSQGTEGETQYF | TGTGCCAGCAGCCAAGGGACAGAGGGAGAGACCCAGTACTTC
NA | TRBJ2-6 | TRBV11-2 | NA | CASRDLSGANVLTF | TGTGCCAGCCGAGACCTCTCTGGGGCCAACGTCCTGACTTTC
NA | TRBJ2-1 | TRBV30 | TRBD2 | CAWSSGSSGGNEQFF | TGTGCCTGGAGCTCAGGGTCTAGCGGGGGAAATGAGCAGTTCTTC
once | TRBJ2-5 | TRBV27 | NA | CASSFAGRTQYF | TGTGCCAGCAGTTTTGCAGGGCGGACCCAGTACTTC
few | TRBJ2-7 | TRBV28 | TRBD1 | CASSSSGTGSYEQYF | TGTGCCAGCAGTTCATCCGGGACAGGGTCCTACGAGCAGTACTTC
NA | TRBJ2-5 | TRBV6-6 | NA | CASSYLETQYF | TGTGCCAGCAGTTACTTGGAGACCCAGTACTTC
few | TRBJ2-5 | TRBV7-2 | NA | CASSFVTQETQYF | TGTGCCAGCAGCTTTGTAACCCAAGAGACCCAGTACTTC
NA | TRBJ2-3 | TRBV2 | NA | CASSPKRFGDTQYF | TGTGCCAGCAGTCCTAAACGTTTCGGCGATACGCAGTATTTT
NA | TRBJ1-2 | TRBV21-1 | NA | CASGLYRGPGGYTF | TGTGCCAGCGGACTCTACAGGGGGCCGGGGGGCTACACCTTC
NA | TRBJ1-1 | TRBV18 | NA | CASSPGIPNTEAFF | TGTGCCAGCTCACCAGGCATTCCGAACACTGAAGCTTTCTTT
NA | TRBJ2-7 | TRBV5-1 | NA | CASSLVPSMEGEQYF | TGCGCCAGCAGCTTGGTGCCTAGCATGGAAGGGGAGCAGTACTTC
NA | TRBJ2-3 | TRBV28 | TRBD2 | CALSSGRAMRSADTQYF | TGTGCCTTGTCTAGCGGGAGGGCCATGAGGTCAGCAGATACGCAGTATTTT
few | TRBJ2-7 | TRBV27 | TRBD1 | CASSPGTATKGQYF | TGTGCCAGCAGTCCCGGGACAGCGACGAAGGGGCAGTACTTC
NA | TRBJ2-2 | TRBV29-1 | NA | CSGLRPNTGELFF | TGCAGCGGACTGCGCCCGAACACCGGGGAGCTGTTTTTT
NA | TRBJ1-5 | TRBV29-1 | NA | CSVEAGSNQPQHF | TGCAGCGTTGAGGCGGGTAGCAATCAGCCCCAGCATTTT
few | TRBJ2-5 | TRBV11-2 | NA | CASSLAFVAQETQYF | TGTGCCAGCAGCTTAGCGTTTGTAGCGCAAGAGACCCAGTACTTC
NA | TRBJ2-7 | TRBV28 | NA | CASSITASGYYEQYF | TGTGCCAGCAGCATAACCGCTTCGGGTTACTACGAGCAGTACTTC
NA | TRBJ2-1 | TRBV7-3 | NA | CASSSRTVSKEQFF | TGTGCCAGCAGCTCTAGAACCGTTAGTAAAGAGCAGTTCTTC
NA | TRBJ2-1 | TRBV7-9 | NA | CASSLRELSSYNEQFF | TGTGCCAGCAGCTTGAGGGAATTGAGCTCCTACAATGAGCAGTTCTTC
many | TRBJ1-1 | TRBV28 | NA | CASSIRESTEAFF | TGTGCCAGCAGTATCAGGGAGAGCACTGAAGCTTTCTTT